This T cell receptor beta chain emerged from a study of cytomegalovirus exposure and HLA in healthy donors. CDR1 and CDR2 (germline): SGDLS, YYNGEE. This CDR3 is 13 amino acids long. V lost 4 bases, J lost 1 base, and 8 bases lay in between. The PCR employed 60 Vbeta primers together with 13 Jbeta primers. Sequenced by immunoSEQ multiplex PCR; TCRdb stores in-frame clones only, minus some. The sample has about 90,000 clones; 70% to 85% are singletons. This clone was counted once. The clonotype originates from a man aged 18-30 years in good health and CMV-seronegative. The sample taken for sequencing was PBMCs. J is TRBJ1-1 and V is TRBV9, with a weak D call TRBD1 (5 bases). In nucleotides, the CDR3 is TGTGCCAGCAGCTCAACAGGGAACACTGAAGCTTTCTTT. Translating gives CASSSTGNTEAFF. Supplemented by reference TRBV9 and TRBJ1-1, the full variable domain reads DSGVTQTPKHLITATGQRVTLRCSPRSGDLSVYWYQQSLDQGLQFLIQYYNGEERAKGNILERFSAQQFPDLHSELNLSSLELGDSALYFCASSSTGNTEAFFGQGTRLTVV.